This TCR beta chain originates from a study of shared clonotypes between healthy human individuals. Study-level information: Three CD4 naive, three CD4 memory, two CD8 naive and one CD8 memory plate were used per donor.

Genomic DNA (from each subset) was split evenly across several immunoSEQ plates. Data came from immunoSEQ multiplex PCR; TCRdb stores just in-frame clones and leaves some out. The sample has 2,500,000 or so clones, about 92% seen once. CDR3 length: 15 residues. Trimming stripped 6 bases from V and 1 base from J, with 15 bases between. CDR1 and CDR2 (germline): SGHAT, FQNNGV. The clonotype comes from a man younger than 30 in good health. The J gene is TRBJ1-1, the V gene TRBV11-2; a possible D gene is TRBD1 (6 bases). Sequenced material: naive CD4+ T cells sorted from blood. Subset reported: CD45RA+ positively selected. The CDR3: CASRTIGGGNTEAFF. The CDR3 DNA reads TGTGCCAGCAGAACTATAGGGGGAGGGAACACTGAAGCTTTCTTT. The entire variable domain, with the rest obtained from reference TRBV11-2 and TRBJ1-1, is as follows: EAGVAQSPRYKIIEKRQSVAFWCNPISGHATLYWYQQILGQGPKLLIQFQNNGVVDDSQLPKDRFSAERLKGVDSTLKIQPAKLEDSAVYLCASRTIGGGNTEAFFGQGTRLTVV.